The 8 T cell receptor beta chains below come from one sample, sequenced in a study of identical twins. TCRdb ran MiXCR on the 5' RACE reads and lists one entry per CDR3 protein. Seen here are hundreds of thousands of distinct CDR3 sequences, about 8% observed once, and the top ten hold approximately 2%. The same data also contributed to another study, on yellow fever vaccine responses in identical twins.

What was sequenced was memory (CD45RO+) T cells sorted from blood. These receptor sequences come from a woman between 18 and 29 years old in good health.

The V and J genes are TRBV5-4 and TRBJ1-4; TRBD1 is a possible D gene (5 bases). V was trimmed by 2 bases and J by 0 bases, leaving 8 bases between them. Germline-derived CDR1 and CDR2 are SGHNT and YYREEE (reference sequence). The length of the CDR3 is 15 residues. For the CDR3, the DNA is TGTGCCAGCAGCTTAGACAGTGCAACTAATGAAAAACTGTTTTTT. It codes for CASSLDSATNEKLFF.

This clonotype was picked up a small number of times. This rearrangement joins TRBV7-2 to TRBJ2-5; D is tentatively TRBD1 or TRBD2 (5 bases each). CDR1 SGHTA and CDR2 FQGNSA come from the germline V gene. The length of the CDR3 is 14 residues. With 2 bases removed from V and 11 bases from J, the gap between germline ends came to 18 bases. CDR3: CASSLSPPWGYQYF. CDR3 nucleotide sequence: TGTGCCAGCAGCTTATCCCCTCCCTGGGGGTATCAGTACTTC. The variable domain in full, completed from reference TRBV7-2 and TRBJ2-5, reads GAGVSQSPSNKVTEKGKDVELRCDPISGHTALYWYRQSLGQGLEFLIYFQGNSAPDKSGLPSDRFSAERTGGSVSTLTIQRTQQEDSAVYLCASSLSPPWGYQYFGPGTRLLVL.

The chain employs TRBV27 and TRBJ1-3, with D hard to call. Germline V gene data show CDR1 as MNHEY and CDR2 as SMNVEV (reference sequence). The ends were cut back, 5 bases at V and 0 bases at J, with 11 bases in the middle. The CDR3 is made up of 15 amino acids. The CDR3 nucleotides are TGTGCCAGCAGTCCCCTCGGAACCTCTGGAAACACCATATATTTT. Residues: CASSPLGTSGNTIYF.

In this sample, this clonotype turned up many times. The rearrangement joins TRBV25-1 to TRBJ1-4; no reliable D call. Trimming shortened V by 2 bases and J by 4 bases, and 11 bases separated the two germline ends. The V gene's germline CDR1 is MGHDK and CDR2 SYGVNS. This CDR3 is built from 15 residues. CDR3 in amino acids: CASSEGRAFNEKLFF. The CDR3 coding sequence is TGTGCCAGCAGTGAAGGAAGGGCGTTTAATGAAAAACTGTTTTTT.

In this sample, this clonotype turned up once. V usage is TRBV5-5 and J usage is TRBJ2-7; weak D call: TRBD2 (5 bases). V was trimmed by 4 bases and J by 3 bases, leaving 14 bases between them. Germline-derived CDR1 and CDR2 are SGHKS and YYEKEE (reference sequence). This CDR3 region has 14 residues. This CDR3 is CASSRATRDYEQYF. The CDR3 DNA reads TGTGCCAGCAGCCGAGCCACTAGAGACTACGAGCAGTACTTC.

This clonotype was seen many times. For the CDR3, the DNA is TGTGCCATCAGTGAGTCTGGGGGACAGGGGTACAATGAGCAGTTCTTC. Its protein product is CAISESGGQGYNEQFF. The chain carries TRBV10-3 and TRBJ2-1; 10 bases are a match to TRBD1. This CDR3 contains 16 residues. V trimming: 0 bases; J trimming: 4 bases; junction bases outside the gene matches: 3. Germline V gene data show CDR1 as ENHRY and CDR2 as SYGVKD.

This clonotype was seen ten or more times. The J gene is TRBJ2-5, the V gene TRBV4-2; D might be TRBD2 (6 bases). The CDR3 runs 16 residues. V was shortened by 0 bases and J by 6 bases, with 17 bases between the two germline ends. Germline V lookup: CDR1 LGHNA, CDR2 YNFKEQ. CDR3 DNA: TGTGCCAGCAGCCAAGAGATGACTAGAGGATTGAAGACCCAGTACTTC. As protein: CASSQEMTRGLKTQYF.

This chain links TRBV6-1 with TRBJ2-1, with TRBD2 identical over 7 bases. The CDR3 has 16 amino acids. Germline assignment: CDR1 MNHNS and CDR2 SASEGT. Germline trimming cut 6 bases from V and 4 bases from J; bases unmatched to any gene: 12. This CDR3 is CASRPRAGAVYNEQFF. CDR3 coding DNA: TGTGCCAGCAGACCCCGGGCGGGAGCGGTATACAATGAGCAGTTCTTC.